These 6 T cell receptor beta chains were all obtained from the same sample, sequenced in a study of early T cells in non-severe SARS-CoV-2 infection. TCRdb passed the 5' RACE reads through MiXCR, listing each CDR3 protein once. Of approximately 77,000 distinct CDR3 sequences in the sample, about 16% were seen once. Sequencing input: whole blood. These receptors were taken from an adult who was a healthcare worker with PCR-confirmed SARS-CoV-2 infection or an uninfected control (not recorded which).

This sequence joins TRBV18 and TRBJ1-1; tentatively, D is TRBD1 (5 bases). The germline V gene has CDR1 KGHSH and CDR2 LQKENI. This CDR3 is built from 13 residues. Trimming took 5 bases from V and 4 from J, leaving 11 bases between them. The CDR3 sequence is CASSKGAGTEAFF. The DNA for the CDR3 is TGTGCCAGCTCAAAAGGGGCGGGCACTGAAGCTTTCTTT.

CDR3 sequence (DNA): TGCAGCGCCAACCTCCCCGCTAAGCAGTTCTTC. Amino acids: CSANLPAKQFF. This chain links TRBV29-1 with TRBJ2-1; D ambiguous. This CDR3 region has 11 residues. Germline CDR1 reads SQVTM; CDR2 reads ANQGSEA. The V end lost 7 bases, the J end lost 11 bases, and 15 bases lay between the germline ends.

The chain couples TRBV13 to TRBJ2-7; the D call may be TRBD1 or TRBD2 (5 bases each). The CDR3 spans 16 residues. Trimming took 6 bases from V and 3 from J, leaving 21 bases between them. CDR1 is PRHDT and CDR2 is FYEKMQ in the germline V gene (reference sequence). The CDR3 is CASSLYGAGEVYEQYF. CDR3 sequence (DNA): TGTGCCAGCAGTTTGTACGGGGCCGGGGAAGTCTACGAGCAGTACTTC.

The chain links TRBV29-1 to TRBJ2-7; 10 bases align to TRBD1. The germline CDR1 and CDR2 sequences are SQVTM and ANQGSEA. With V trimmed by 6 bases and J by 5 bases, 7 bases remained unmatched. CDR3 length: 13 amino acids. The CDR3 region has the DNA TGCAGCGTCGTTTGGACAGGGGGTAACGAGCAGTACTTC. This gives the protein CSVVWTGGNEQYF.

This CDR3 reads CASSETWNTQYF. CDR3 bases: TGTGCCAGCAGTGAAACCTGGAATACGCAGTATTTT. The chain couples TRBV2 to TRBJ2-3; D ambiguous. Germline CDR1 is SNHLY and CDR2 is FYNNEI. The length of the CDR3 is 12 residues. Deletions cut 2 bases from V and 7 bases from J, with 7 bases between.

This clonotype has a count of ten or more. The chain recombines TRBV5-1 with TRBJ2-7; no reliable D call. The CDR3 covers 13 residues. Trimming removed 3 bases at V and 6 bases at J, with 13 bases between. Looked up from germline, CDR1 is SGHRS and CDR2 is YFSETQ. The CDR3 region has the DNA TGCGCCAGCAGCTCTCTCTACGAGTTCGAGCAGTACTTC. It specifies CASSSLYEFEQYF.